This TCR beta chain was recovered during a study of blood T cell repertoires in COVID-19. At the level of the study: Samples representing acute and convalescent COVID-19 were sourced from the United States, Italy and Spain. T cells, B-cell-depleted T cells, or PBMCs provided the cDNA or gDNA that served as material.

Of note for this clone: Other DNA sequences within the sample encode an identical CDR3.

The length of the CDR3 is 14 residues. CDR1 and CDR2 from the germline V gene are MGHRA and YSYEKL. V trimming: 1 base; J trimming: 4 bases; junction bases outside the gene matches: 2. Original handling: Reference gene primer amplification gave estimated nucleated cell counts. Assay: immunoSEQ multiplex PCR; the TCRdb copy retains only in-frame clones and omits some. That table supplies the V and J calls and clone size; D and trimming were determined from the DNA. In the table there are 300,000 to 450,000 clones, about 85% of which are singletons. The chain combines TRBV4-1 with TRBJ1-2, with 8 nucleotides matching TRBD1. The clonotype comes from a woman aged 18-29 years with acute or convalescent COVID-19. Sample: peripheral blood. CDR3 region: CASSQGQGSYGYTF. For the CDR3, the DNA is TGCGCCAGCAGCCAAGGACAGGGGTCCTATGGCTACACCTTC.